The 31 T cell receptor beta chains below all came from one sample that was sequenced in a study of shared clonotypes between healthy human individuals. Sequencing used immunoSEQ multiplex PCR; TCRdb keeps in-frame clones, though not all of them. The sample comprises 1.5 million to 2.5 million clones, roughly 94% of which are singletons, and roughly 1% rests with the top ten. It was CD45RO-negative cells, positively selected for CCR7, that made up naive CD8 cells, with terminally differentiated effector memory CD45RA+ cells excluded. Source material: naive CD8+ T cells sorted from blood. Receptor source: a young man in good health.

The V gene is TRBV4-1, the J gene TRBJ2-1, with TRBD1 identical over 8 bases. This CDR3 has 14 residues. Unmatched junction bases numbered 4, after V lost 5 bases and J lost 4 bases. The germline V gene encodes CDR1 MGHRA and CDR2 YSYEKL. Here the CDR3 DNA reads TGCGCCAGCAGCGCTCGACAGGGGTACAATGAGCAGTTCTTC. Protein: CASSARQGYNEQFF.

J is TRBJ2-7 and V is TRBV5-6; 8 bases line up with TRBD2. Per germline, CDR1 SGHDT and CDR2 YYEEEE. The CDR3 loop spans 16 amino acids. The V and J ends lost 3 bases and 3 bases, in that order; junction bases with no gene match: 11. The DNA of the CDR3 is TGTGCCAGCAGCTCCCCAGGGGAGCGGGAGTTCTACGAGCAGTACTTC. Encoded protein: CASSSPGEREFYEQYF.

A single count supports this clone. The chain has TRBV29-1 and TRBJ1-2, with a possible D match to TRBD1 (5 bases). Germline CDR1 is SQVTM and CDR2 is ANQGSEA. V was clipped by 5 bases and J by 3 bases, with 13 bases between them. The CDR3 length is 13 residues. CDR3 DNA sequence: TGCAGCGTTACAGGAGGGAGGTACTATGGCTACACCTTC. Its protein product is CSVTGGRYYGYTF. The full variable domain, its missing parts supplied by reference TRBV29-1 and TRBJ1-2, is SAVISQKPSRDICQRGTSLTIQCQVDSQVTMMFWYRQQPGQSLTLIATANQGSEATYESGFVIDKFPISRPNLTFSTLTVSNMSPEDSSIYLCSVTGGRYYGYTFGSGTRLTVV.

The chain couples TRBV9 to TRBJ1-2; 7 nucleotides line up with TRBD1. CDR3 size: 14 residues. The V gene end was trimmed by 0 bases and the J gene end by 6 bases; junction bases not matched to a gene: 5. Germline V gene data show CDR1 as SGDLS and CDR2 as YYNGEE. CDR3 sequence: CASSVGSGGDGYTF. The CDR3 DNA follows: TGTGCCAGCAGCGTAGGCTCAGGGGGAGATGGCTACACCTTC.

The gene calls are TRBV7-9 and TRBJ2-1; 13 nucleotides align to TRBD2. From germline, CDR1 is SEHNR and CDR2 FQNEAQ (reference sequence). V trimming: 4 bases; J trimming: 1 base; junction bases outside the gene matches: 7. CDR3 length: 18 residues. The CDR3 spells CASSSRLAGGKSYNEQFF. CDR3 nucleotides: TGTGCCAGCAGCTCCCGACTAGCGGGGGGAAAGTCCTACAATGAGCAGTTCTTC.

V and J are TRBV9 and TRBJ2-3; D remains unclear. The CDR3 is 13 amino acids. The V end lost 0 bases, the J end lost 4 bases, and 6 bases lay between the germline ends. The germline CDR1 and CDR2 sequences are SGDLS and YYNGEE. CDR3 protein: CASSVAVADTQYF. Written as DNA, the CDR3 is TGTGCCAGCAGCGTAGCTGTAGCAGATACGCAGTATTTT.

The V and J genes are TRBV6-6 and TRBJ2-1; D unclear. The length of the CDR3 is 15 residues. Germline V gene lookup returns CDR1 MNHNY and CDR2 SVGAGI (reference sequence). V was clipped by 5 bases and J by 9 bases, with 20 bases between them. The CDR3 loop is CASSQERAGFGEQFF. The DNA for the CDR3 is TGTGCCAGCAGTCAAGAACGGGCAGGTTTCGGTGAGCAGTTCTTC.

The DNA for the CDR3 is TGTGCCAGCAGTACTTACGAGACCTACTCCTACGAGCAGTACTTC. This gives the protein CASSTYETYSYEQYF. The chain couples TRBV7-9 to TRBJ2-7; no clear D gene. Germline V lookup: CDR1 SEHNR, CDR2 FQNEAQ (reference sequence). CDR3 length: 15 residues. V dropped 6 bases and J dropped 0 bases, with 15 bases sitting between them.

The chain recombines TRBV27 with TRBJ1-1; D is perhaps TRBD1 (5 bases). The V gene's germline CDR1 is MNHEY and CDR2 SMNVEV (reference sequence). This CDR3 is 12 amino acids long. Trimming removed 8 bases from V and 4 bases from J, with 11 bases in between. CDR3 residues: CASWEQVTEAFF. The CDR3 DNA is TGTGCCAGCTGGGAACAGGTCACTGAAGCTTTCTTT.

The CDR3 loop reads CASSVEAGDGNEQFF. The CDR3 DNA sequence: TGTGCCAGCAGCGTAGAAGCGGGAGATGGCAATGAGCAGTTCTTC. The chain uses TRBV9 and TRBJ2-1; 8 nucleotides match TRBD2. The trim removed 0 bases at V and 6 bases at J, leaving 5 bases unmatched. CDR1 and CDR2 (germline): SGDLS, YYNGEE. CDR3 length: 15 residues.

The V call is TRBV5-1, the J call TRBJ2-7; TRBD2 agrees at 14 bases. Looked up from germline, CDR1 is SGHRS and CDR2 is YFSETQ. The CDR3 totals 15 residues. J was trimmed by 2 bases and V by 3 bases; bases with no gene match: 1. CDR3 in amino acids: CASSSGLAGAYEQYF. Here the CDR3 DNA reads TGCGCCAGCAGCTCGGGACTAGCGGGGGCCTACGAGCAGTACTTC.

The rearrangement links TRBV6-1 to TRBJ2-7; D might be TRBD2 (6 bases). Germline CDR1 MNHNS, CDR2 SASEGT. The CDR3 has 15 residues. V dropped 3 bases and J dropped 4 bases, with 16 bases sitting between them. For the CDR3, the DNA is TGTGCCAGCAGTGAGGAACTAGCAGAGCTTTACGAGCAGTACTTC. Its translation: CASSEELAELYEQYF.

The rearrangement uses TRBV30 and TRBJ2-2; D ambiguous. V lost 0 bases, J lost 8 bases, and 4 bases lay in between. This CDR3 contains 11 residues. In germline, CDR1 is GTSNPN, CDR2 SVGIG (reference sequence). The CDR3 here is CAWSVEGELFF. DNA of the CDR3: TGTGCCTGGAGTGTAGAGGGGGAGCTGTTTTTT.

The V gene is TRBV6-6, the J gene TRBJ1-2; 8 bases line up with TRBD1. The CDR3 spans 14 residues. V lost 7 bases to trimming and J lost 10 bases; unmatched junction nucleotides: 14. The germline V gene encodes CDR1 MNHNY and CDR2 SVGAGI (reference sequence). The CDR3, as DNA: TGTGCCAGCAAGGCTGGACAGGGTGCTATAGTCTACACCTTC. It specifies CASKAGQGAIVYTF.

This rearrangement joins TRBV4-3 to TRBJ1-2; no clear D gene. The CDR3 length is 16 residues. The V gene lost 0 bases and the J gene lost 4 bases, with 15 bases spanning the gap. Germline V gives CDR1 LGHNA, CDR2 YSLEER. CDR3 DNA: TGCGCCAGCAGCCAAGATCAGATGGGCGTCTCCTATGGCTACACCTTC. As protein: CASSQDQMGVSYGYTF.

This sequence joins TRBV6-5 and TRBJ1-1; D is possibly TRBD1 (5 bases). Germline-derived CDR1 and CDR2 are MNHEY and SVGAGI. This CDR3 spans 12 amino acids. The germline V and J ends were trimmed by 5 bases and 5 bases, with 9 bases remaining between them. This chain's CDR3 is CASSEGLTEAFF. The DNA of the CDR3 is TGTGCCAGCAGTGAGGGGCTTACTGAAGCTTTCTTT.

The chain recombines TRBV27 with TRBJ1-6; TRBD1 might be the D (5 bases). From germline, CDR1 is MNHEY and CDR2 SMNVEV (reference sequence). This CDR3 is built from 14 residues. The V gene lost 3 bases and the J gene lost 7 bases, with 10 bases spanning the gap. CDR3 in DNA: TGTGCCAGCAGTTTGTTCAGGGCCAATTCACCCCTCCACTTT. Translation gives CASSLFRANSPLHF.

The chain recombines TRBV6-6 with TRBJ2-7, with D perhaps assigned TRBD1 or TRBD2 (7 bases each). V lost 5 bases and J lost 1, with 15 bases in between. The CDR3 has 15 amino acids. Germline V gives CDR1 MNHNY, CDR2 SVGAGI (reference sequence). The CDR3 DNA follows: TGTGCCAGCAGTCCCGGGACAGCGGGGTCCTACGAGCAGTACTTC. Amino acid sequence: CASSPGTAGSYEQYF.

This chain links TRBV6-5 with TRBJ1-5; D unclear. V was shortened by 6 bases and J by 0 bases, with 9 bases between the two germline ends. Germline V gene sequence: CDR1 MNHEY, CDR2 SVGAGI. The CDR3 sequence is 14 residues long. CDR3 sequence reads: CASRLPDSNQPQHF. DNA of the CDR3: TGTGCCAGCAGGCTCCCGGATAGCAATCAGCCCCAGCATTTT.

The gene calls are TRBV9 and TRBJ2-1; TRBD2 is a possible D gene (6 bases). Trimming shortened V by 6 bases and J by 8 bases, and 24 bases separated the two germline ends. Germline V gene lookup returns CDR1 SGDLS and CDR2 YYNGEE. The length of the CDR3 is 16 residues. This chain's CDR3 is CASNGREVRRGDEQFF. DNA for the CDR3: TGTGCCAGCAACGGGAGAGAGGTACGAAGAGGGGATGAGCAGTTCTTC.

This clone came up once. The V and J genes are TRBV27 and TRBJ2-3; 10 nucleotides match TRBD2. The CDR3 is 17 amino acids. Per the germline V gene, CDR1 is MNHEY and CDR2 is SMNVEV (reference sequence). With 2 bases clipped from V and 7 bases from J, the junction kept 12 bases outside the gene matches. The CDR3 loop is CASSLITSGTGVNTQYF. Written as DNA, the CDR3 is TGTGCCAGCAGTTTAATAACTAGCGGGACTGGGGTGAATACGCAGTATTTT.

DNA for the CDR3: TGTGCCAGCAGCTTTTACAATGGCGGGAACTACGAGCAGTACTTC. Encoded protein: CASSFYNGGNYEQYF. The chain employs TRBV5-5 and TRBJ2-7; a weak D match, TRBD2 (6 bases). Trimming cost V 2 bases and J 3 bases, with 15 bases left between them. CDR1 is SGHKS and CDR2 is YYEKEE in the germline V gene (reference sequence). The CDR3 is 15 amino acids.

This clone occurred once. The chain combines TRBV9 with TRBJ1-1, with TRBD1 as a possible D gene (6 bases). This CDR3 region has 16 residues. V lost 3 bases and J 2 bases, leaving 17 bases between the germline ends. Looked up from germline, CDR1 is SGDLS and CDR2 is YYNGEE. The CDR3 is CASSEGHQFRNTEAFF. Here the CDR3 DNA reads TGTGCCAGCAGCGAGGGACATCAGTTCCGAAACACTGAAGCTTTCTTT.

The chain employs TRBV13 and TRBJ1-2; D call uncertain. V dropped 0 bases and J dropped 0 bases, with 5 bases sitting between them. This CDR3 contains 14 residues. Germline CDR1 and CDR2: PRHDT and FYEKMQ (reference sequence). CDR3 DNA: TGTGCCAGCAGCTTAGGCGCGGCTAACTATGGCTACACCTTC. This gives the protein CASSLGAANYGYTF.

V is TRBV7-9 and J is TRBJ2-5; 7 positions match TRBD2. This CDR3 has 16 residues. Per the germline V gene, CDR1 is SEHNR and CDR2 is FQNEAQ (reference sequence). V dropped 0 bases and J dropped 4; count of bases not matched to a gene: 8. CDR3 nucleotides: TGTGCCAGCAGCTTAGCGGGGAGGGAGCGAGGAGAGACCCAGTACTTC. Its translation: CASSLAGRERGETQYF.

V is TRBV6-1 and J is TRBJ2-7; TRBD2 agrees at 9 bases. Germline V gene data show CDR1 as MNHNS and CDR2 as SASEGT. The CDR3 spans 13 residues. V lost 8 bases and J lost 3; bases outside the gene matches: 5. CDR3 sequence: CASLAGADYEQYF. The CDR3 nucleotides read TGTGCCAGCTTAGCGGGAGCGGACTACGAGCAGTACTTC.

The rearrangement links TRBV28 to TRBJ1-1; D possibly corresponds to TRBD1 (5 bases). Trimming took off 4 bases at V and 6 bases at J, with 15 bases between the two ends. Germline V gene sequence: CDR1 MDHEN, CDR2 SYDVKM. The CDR3 runs to 14 residues. The CDR3 sequence is CASSWAGKSSEAFF. CDR3 bases: TGTGCCAGCAGTTGGGCAGGGAAGTCGTCTGAAGCTTTCTTT. Drawing the rest from reference TRBV28 and TRBJ1-1, the complete variable domain is DVKVTQSSRYLVKRTGEKVFLECVQDMDHENMFWYRQDPGLGLRLIYFSYDVKMKEKGDIPEGYSVSREKKERFSLILESASTNQTSMYLCASSWAGKSSEAFFGQGTRLTVV.

This chain connects TRBV27 to TRBJ2-3; the D is unclear. Germline assignment: CDR1 MNHEY and CDR2 SMNVEV (reference sequence). The V and J ends lost 3 bases and 0 bases respectively, with 22 bases between them. The CDR3 consists of 19 residues. This chain's CDR3 is CASSFAAGLVGTSTDTQYF. The CDR3 bases are TGTGCCAGCAGTTTCGCTGCAGGTCTGGTAGGAACTAGCACAGATACGCAGTATTTT.

As for this clone: This sample includes further DNA sequences coding for the same CDR3. The chain has TRBV27 and TRBJ2-7; 7 bases map to TRBD2. J gave up 4 bases and V 2 bases, and 2 bases lay outside the gene matches. Per the germline V gene, CDR1 is MNHEY and CDR2 is SMNVEV (reference sequence). The CDR3 sequence is 13 residues long. The CDR3 region is CASSLGGGYEQYF. The DNA for the CDR3 is TGTGCCAGCAGTTTAGGGGGGGGATACGAGCAGTACTTC.

J is TRBJ2-1 and V is TRBV5-6; the D is unclear. The CDR3 runs to 15 residues. From germline, CDR1 is SGHDT and CDR2 YYEEEE. V gave up 0 bases and J gave up 6 bases, with 13 bases separating them. For the CDR3, the DNA is TGTGCCAGCAGCTTGGCACTCCTGCCCGGCAATGAGCAGTTCTTC. Its protein product is CASSLALLPGNEQFF.

The chain recombines TRBV4-3 with TRBJ2-5; 10 positions match TRBD2. Germline CDR1 reads LGHNA; CDR2 reads YSLEER. With V trimmed by 1 base and J by 3 bases, 5 bases remained unmatched. The CDR3 loop spans 16 amino acids. In DNA, the CDR3 is TGCGCCAGCAGCCAAGGGTGGCTAGCGGGGGAAGAGACCCAGTACTTC. As protein: CASSQGWLAGEETQYF.